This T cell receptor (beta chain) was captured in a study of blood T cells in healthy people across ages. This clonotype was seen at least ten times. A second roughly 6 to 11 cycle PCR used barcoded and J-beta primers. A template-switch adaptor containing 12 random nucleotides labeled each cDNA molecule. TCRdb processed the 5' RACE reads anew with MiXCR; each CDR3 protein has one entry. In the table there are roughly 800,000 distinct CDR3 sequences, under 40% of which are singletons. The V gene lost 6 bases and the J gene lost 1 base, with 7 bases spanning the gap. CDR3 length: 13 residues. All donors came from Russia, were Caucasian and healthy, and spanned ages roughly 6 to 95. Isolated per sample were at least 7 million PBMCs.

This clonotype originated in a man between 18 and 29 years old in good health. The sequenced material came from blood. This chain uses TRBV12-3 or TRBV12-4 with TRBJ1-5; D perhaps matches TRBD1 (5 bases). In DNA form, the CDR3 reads TGTGCCAGCAGCTCAGGGAGCAATCAGCCCCAGCATTTT. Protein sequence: CASSSGSNQPQHF.